These 26 T cell receptor beta chains share one sample of origin, sequenced in a study of cytomegalovirus exposure and HLA in healthy donors. Amplification used 60 Vbeta primers and 13 Jbeta primers. Profiling relied on immunoSEQ multiplex PCR, and the TCRdb table lists in-frame clones only, not all of them. The top ten clones hold about 1.5% of a sample with roughly 98,000 clones, about 81% of them seen once. The specimen sequenced was PBMCs. These receptor sequences come from a man in his forties in good health and CMV-seronegative.

V usage is TRBV2 and J usage is TRBJ2-7; D unclear. The CDR3 has 15 residues. The germline V and J ends were trimmed by 2 bases and 5 bases, with 16 bases remaining between them. Germline CDR1 is SNHLY and CDR2 is FYNNEI. CDR3 residues: CASSERVRVINEQYF. The CDR3 DNA reads TGTGCCAGCAGTGAACGGGTTCGGGTTATCAACGAGCAGTACTTC.

V is TRBV27 and J is TRBJ1-4, with D unclear. Germline CDR1 is MNHEY and CDR2 is SMNVEV (reference sequence). CDR3 length equals 13 residues. V lost 0 bases to trimming and J lost 11 bases, with 10 bases between them. CDR3 sequence (DNA): TGTGCCAGCAGTTTATCGAGAGGGTGGAAACTGTTTTTT. Translating gives CASSLSRGWKLFF.

The CDR3 reads CASSERTAYTEAFF. The CDR3 DNA reads TGTGCCAGCAGTGAGAGGACAGCCTACACTGAAGCTTTCTTT. V is TRBV2 and J is TRBJ1-1; a possible D gene is TRBD1 (6 bases). The CDR3 has 14 amino acids. Trimming cost V 3 bases and J 3 bases, with 11 bases left between them. CDR1 is SNHLY and CDR2 is FYNNEI in the germline V gene. Variable domain in full (rest from reference TRBV2 and TRBJ1-1): EPEVTQTPSHQVTQMGQEVILRCVPISNHLYFYWYRQILGQKVEFLVSFYNNEISEKSEIFDDQFSVERPDGSNFTLKIRSTKLEDSAMYFCASSERTAYTEAFFGQGTRLTVV.

The chain uses TRBV19 and TRBJ1-5; the D is unclear. V gave up 5 bases and J gave up 5 bases, with 28 bases separating them. The CDR3 covers 19 residues. Germline V gene data show CDR1 as LNHDA and CDR2 as SQIVND (reference sequence). Here the CDR3 reads CASSASRAREEIYYQPQHF. For the CDR3, the DNA is TGTGCCAGTAGTGCGTCCCGGGCCCGGGAAGAAATCTACTATCAGCCCCAGCATTTT.

The CDR3 region has the DNA TGTGCCAGCAGTTCGAGGGGGCCAACAACTAATGAAAAACTGTTTTTT. Protein product: CASSSRGPTTNEKLFF. The V call is TRBV7-8, the J call TRBJ1-4; TRBD1 agrees at 7 bases. Per germline, CDR1 SGHVS and CDR2 FQNEAQ. The CDR3 length is 16 residues. J lost 0 bases, V lost 6 bases, and 7 bases had no gene match.

The V call is TRBV6-4, the J call TRBJ2-3, with 14 nucleotides matching TRBD2. This CDR3 is 16 amino acids long. Germline V gives CDR1 MRHNA, CDR2 SNTAGT. Germline trimming cut 0 bases from V and 6 bases from J; bases unmatched to any gene: 2. CDR3 protein: CASSDSTSGGADTQYF. In DNA, the CDR3 is TGTGCCAGCAGTGACTCGACTAGCGGGGGGGCCGATACGCAGTATTTT.

This chain connects TRBV6-5 to TRBJ1-1, with 7 bases matching TRBD1. This CDR3 has 13 amino acids. V shed 7 bases and J 12 bases; nucleotides not matched to a gene: 14. Germline V lookup: CDR1 MNHEY, CDR2 SVGAGI. The chain's CDR3 is CASIVMEGARPFF. CDR3 nucleotide sequence: TGTGCCAGCATCGTGATGGAGGGGGCCCGACCTTTCTTT.

The gene calls are TRBV6-5 and TRBJ2-5; D is perhaps TRBD1 (6 bases). The CDR3 totals 14 residues. The V end lost 7 bases, the J end lost 2 bases, and 14 bases lay between the germline ends. Germline loops: CDR1 MNHEY, CDR2 SVGAGI. The CDR3 DNA reads TGTGCCAGCAAGAGAACGGGACATCAAGAGACCCAGTACTTC. Protein: CASKRTGHQETQYF.

This clone has a handful of counts. The V and J genes are TRBV19 and TRBJ1-5, with D hard to call. The germline V gene has CDR1 LNHDA and CDR2 SQIVND (reference sequence). The germline V and J ends were trimmed by 5 bases and 4 bases, with 6 bases remaining between them. The CDR3 contains 12 residues. The CDR3 region has the DNA TGTGCCAGTAGTTTCTTTAATCAGCCCCAGCATTTT. Its protein product is CASSFFNQPQHF.

Within the sample, this clone is medium-sized (0.01 to 0.1%). The rearrangement uses TRBV18 and TRBJ2-6; D is possibly TRBD2 (5 bases). The CDR3 totals 18 residues. CDR1 and CDR2 (germline): KGHSH, LQKENI. V lost 1 base and J 4 bases, leaving 17 bases between the germline ends. The DNA for the CDR3 is TGTGCCAGCTCACCACTCGACCCCAGACTACCCGGGGCCAACGTCCTGACTTTC. As protein: CASSPLDPRLPGANVLTF.

This sequence joins TRBV7-9 and TRBJ2-3; TRBD2 agrees at 10 bases. The germline V gene encodes CDR1 SEHNR and CDR2 FQNEAQ (reference sequence). V trimming: 1 base; J trimming: 5 bases; junction bases outside the gene matches: 9. The CDR3 is 17 residues long. The CDR3 nucleotides are TGTGCCAGCAGCTTAGGTCTTACTAGCGGGGCCGTAGATACGCAGTATTTT. This translates into CASSLGLTSGAVDTQYF.

J is TRBJ1-3 and V is TRBV6-5; 9 bases match TRBD1. The J segment lost 4 bases and the V segment lost 0 bases, leaving 1 base of the junction unmatched. Per the germline V gene, CDR1 is MNHEY and CDR2 is SVGAGI. The CDR3 contains 15 residues. Written as DNA, the CDR3 is TGTGCCAGCAGTTACTCCGGACAGGGGGGAAACACCATATATTTT. Translation: CASSYSGQGGNTIYF.

The chain carries TRBV5-6 and TRBJ2-2; 11 bases align to TRBD1. The CDR3 runs 15 residues. With V trimmed by 0 bases and J by 6 bases, 1 base remained unmatched. Looked up from germline, CDR1 is SGHDT and CDR2 is YYEEEE. The CDR3 spells CASSLVDRGPGELFF. The CDR3 DNA sequence: TGTGCCAGCAGCTTGGTGGACAGGGGGCCCGGGGAGCTGTTTTTT.

The genes are TRBV5-4 and TRBJ2-5; D remains ambiguous. Germline CDR1 SGHNT, CDR2 YYREEE (reference sequence). CDR3 length: 15 residues. V was shortened by 4 bases and J by 1 base, with 14 bases between the two germline ends. CDR3 region: CASSHSGSGQETQYF. The CDR3 DNA sequence: TGTGCCAGCAGCCATTCTGGGTCGGGCCAAGAGACCCAGTACTTC.

This clone has just a few counts. The chain has TRBV6-6 and TRBJ1-5, with D possibly matching TRBD1 (5 bases). CDR3 length equals 14 residues. V dropped 6 bases and J dropped 0 bases, with 9 bases sitting between them. Germline V gene lookup returns CDR1 MNHNY and CDR2 SVGAGI (reference sequence). The DNA for the CDR3 is TGTGCCAGCAGGAAAGGGGATAGCAATCAGCCCCAGCATTTT. Protein product: CASRKGDSNQPQHF.

This clone was seen once. The gene calls are TRBV27 and TRBJ1-1; 9 positions match TRBD1. Germline CDR1 is MNHEY and CDR2 is SMNVEV (reference sequence). This CDR3 contains 14 residues. With V trimmed by 8 bases and J by 1 base, 5 bases remained unmatched. The DNA of the CDR3 is TGTGCCAGCGGGGACAGGGCCGCGAACACTGAAGCTTTCTTT. Translation: CASGDRAANTEAFF.

CDR3 protein: CASSELGAGANVLTF. The CDR3 DNA reads TGTGCCAGCAGTGAATTAGGGGCTGGGGCCAACGTCCTGACTTTC. This sequence joins TRBV6-1 and TRBJ2-6, with D possibly matching TRBD1 (5 bases). Trimming removed 2 bases from V and 2 bases from J, with 7 bases in between. Looked up from germline, CDR1 is MNHNS and CDR2 is SASEGT. This CDR3 is 15 amino acids long.

V is TRBV4-1 and J is TRBJ1-1, with 7 positions matching TRBD1. V lost 4 bases and J lost 1; bases outside the gene matches: 0. Germline CDR1 and CDR2: MGHRA and YSYEKL. The CDR3 totals 13 residues. The CDR3 nucleotides read TGCGCCAGCAGCCGGACAGGGAACACTGAAGCTTTCTTT. Its translation is CASSRTGNTEAFF.

J is TRBJ2-7 and V is TRBV6-1, with D perhaps TRBD1 (7 bases). The germline V gene encodes CDR1 MNHNS and CDR2 SASEGT. Between the trimmed V and J ends, which lost 7 bases and 11 bases, there was a span of 27 bases. The CDR3 consists of 15 residues. CDR3: CASNQEDRSFWEEYF. The CDR3 DNA reads TGTGCCAGCAATCAGGAGGACAGGTCGTTCTGGGAGGAGTACTTC.

This chain links TRBV11-2 with TRBJ2-7, with 10 nucleotides matching TRBD2. The germline gives CDR1 SGHAT, CDR2 FQNNGV. After removal of 0 bases from V and 6 bases from J, the junction contained 5 bases not matched to a gene. The CDR3 contains 15 residues. The chain's CDR3 is CASSLDPSGGLEQYF. The CDR3, as DNA: TGTGCCAGCAGCTTAGATCCTAGCGGGGGTCTCGAGCAGTACTTC.

The V and J genes are TRBV5-1 and TRBJ2-7; TRBD1 agrees at 10 bases. With V trimmed by 4 bases and J by 5 bases, 6 bases remained unmatched. This CDR3 has 14 amino acids. The germline V gene encodes CDR1 SGHRS and CDR2 YFSETQ. The DNA of the CDR3 is TGCGCCAGCAGCGGGGGACAGGGGCGGGACGAGCAGTACTTC. Translating gives CASSGGQGRDEQYF.

The V gene is TRBV7-9, the J gene TRBJ2-5; TRBD1 matches at 8 bases. TRBJ2-7 matches the DNA end more closely, so the J call is doubtful. CDR1 SEHNR and CDR2 FQNEAQ come from the germline V gene (reference sequence). The CDR3 runs to 14 residues. CDR3 DNA: TGTGCCAGCAGCCCAGACAGGGGTTCCCACGAGCAGTACTTC. Protein: CASSPDRGSHEQYF.

The rearrangement links TRBV5-1 to TRBJ1-1; D is unclear. Germline V gene lookup returns CDR1 SGHRS and CDR2 YFSETQ. Trimming stripped 0 bases from V and 3 bases from J, with 12 bases between. This CDR3 has 15 amino acids. CDR3 region: CASSLALLGYTEAFF. CDR3 nucleotides: TGCGCCAGCAGCTTGGCGCTACTAGGCTACACTGAAGCTTTCTTT.

The rearrangement links TRBV21-1 to TRBJ2-4; the D call TRBD2 from the table was never checked on the DNA. TRBV21-1 is annotated as a pseudogene. This CDR3 region has 14 residues. The CDR3 region is CASSILNSKNIQYF. The CDR3 region has the DNA TGTGCCAGCAGCATCCTTAATTCCAAAAACATTCAGTACTTC.

This chain links TRBV5-4 with TRBJ1-1, with 10 bases aligning to TRBD1. V shed 4 bases and J 6 bases; nucleotides not matched to a gene: 9. Germline CDR1 is SGHNT and CDR2 is YYREEE (reference sequence). This CDR3 is 15 amino acids long. CDR3 in amino acids: CASSGRDRGVPEAFF. The CDR3 coding sequence is TGTGCCAGCAGCGGGAGGGACAGGGGAGTTCCTGAAGCTTTCTTT.

V usage is TRBV2 and J usage is TRBJ2-2; TRBD1 aligns across 8 bases. The V gene end was trimmed by 7 bases and the J gene end by 7 bases; junction bases not matched to a gene: 8. CDR1 is SNHLY and CDR2 is FYNNEI in the germline V gene. The CDR3 loop spans 14 amino acids. The CDR3 sequence: CASTPDRANGELFF. The CDR3 DNA sequence: TGTGCCAGCACCCCGGACAGGGCTAACGGGGAGCTGTTTTTT.